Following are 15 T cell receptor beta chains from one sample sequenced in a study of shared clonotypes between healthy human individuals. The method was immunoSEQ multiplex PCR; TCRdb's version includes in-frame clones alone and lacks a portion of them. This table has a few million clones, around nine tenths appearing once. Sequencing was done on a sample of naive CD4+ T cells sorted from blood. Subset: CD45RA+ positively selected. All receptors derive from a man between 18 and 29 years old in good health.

Here the CDR3 DNA reads TGTGCCAGCAGTTACTCCCTTTTACAGGAGACCGACGGGCAGTTCTTC. Translating gives CASSYSLLQETDGQFF. The J gene is TRBJ2-1, the V gene TRBV6-6, with a weak D call TRBD1 (5 bases). This CDR3 has 16 residues. Between the trimmed V and J ends, which lost 0 bases and 12 bases, there was a span of 21 bases. The germline gives CDR1 MNHNY, CDR2 SVGAGI (reference sequence).

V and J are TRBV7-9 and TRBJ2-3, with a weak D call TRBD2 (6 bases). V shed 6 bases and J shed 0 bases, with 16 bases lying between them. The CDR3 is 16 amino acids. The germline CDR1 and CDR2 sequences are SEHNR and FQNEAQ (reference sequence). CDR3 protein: CASRPEDGLSTDTQYF. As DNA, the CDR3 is TGTGCCAGCAGGCCCGAGGACGGACTAAGCACAGATACGCAGTATTTT. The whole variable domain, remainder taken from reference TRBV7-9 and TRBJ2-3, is DTGVSQNPRHKITKRGQNVTFRCDPISEHNRLYWYRQTLGQGPEFLTYFQNEAQLEKSRLLSDRFSAERPKGSFSTLEIQRTEQGDSAMYLCASRPEDGLSTDTQYFGPGTRLTVL.

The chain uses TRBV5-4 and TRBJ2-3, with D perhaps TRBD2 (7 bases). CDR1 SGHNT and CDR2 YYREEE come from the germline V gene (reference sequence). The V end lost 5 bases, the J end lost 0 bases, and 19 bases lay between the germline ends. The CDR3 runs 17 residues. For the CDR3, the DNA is TGTGCCAGCAGTTTAGGAAGGGGGGGAGCTAGCACAGATACGCAGTATTTT. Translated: CASSLGRGGASTDTQYF.

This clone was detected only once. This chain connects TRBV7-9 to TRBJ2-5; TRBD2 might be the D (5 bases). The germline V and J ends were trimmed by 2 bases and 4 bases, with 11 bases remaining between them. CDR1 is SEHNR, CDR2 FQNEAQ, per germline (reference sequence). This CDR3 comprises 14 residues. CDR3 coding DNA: TGTGCCAGCAGCTTAAGTCTGAGCGGAGAGACCCAGTACTTC. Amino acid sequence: CASSLSLSGETQYF.

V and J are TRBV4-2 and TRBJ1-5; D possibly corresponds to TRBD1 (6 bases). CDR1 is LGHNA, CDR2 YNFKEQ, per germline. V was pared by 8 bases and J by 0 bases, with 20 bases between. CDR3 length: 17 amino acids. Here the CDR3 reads CASVGTRMEYSNQPQHF. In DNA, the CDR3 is TGTGCCAGCGTCGGGACACGGATGGAATATAGCAATCAGCCCCAGCATTTT.

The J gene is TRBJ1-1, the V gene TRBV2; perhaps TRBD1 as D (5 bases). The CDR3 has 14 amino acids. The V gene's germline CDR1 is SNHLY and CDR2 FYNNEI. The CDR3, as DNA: TGTGTCACCCAATGGGGGGGGACGGGCACTGAAGCTTTCTTT. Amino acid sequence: CVTQWGGTGTEAFF.

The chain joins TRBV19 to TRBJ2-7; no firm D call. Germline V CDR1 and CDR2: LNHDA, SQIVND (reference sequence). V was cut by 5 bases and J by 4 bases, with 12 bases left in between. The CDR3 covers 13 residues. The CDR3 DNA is TGTGCCAGTAGTGGCAAAAGTGGTTACGAGCAGTACTTC. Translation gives CASSGKSGYEQYF.

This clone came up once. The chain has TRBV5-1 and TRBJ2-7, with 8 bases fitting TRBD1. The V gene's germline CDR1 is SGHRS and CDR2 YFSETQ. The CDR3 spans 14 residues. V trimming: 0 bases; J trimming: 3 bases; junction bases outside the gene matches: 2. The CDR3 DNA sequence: TGCGCCAGCAGCTTGGAGGGACAGGACTACGAGCAGTACTTC. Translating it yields CASSLEGQDYEQYF.

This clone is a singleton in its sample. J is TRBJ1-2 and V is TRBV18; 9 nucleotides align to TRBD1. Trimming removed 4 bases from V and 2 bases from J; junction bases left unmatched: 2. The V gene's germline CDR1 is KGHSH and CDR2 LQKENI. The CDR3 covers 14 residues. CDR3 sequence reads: CASSQDRGNYGYTF. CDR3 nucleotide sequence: TGTGCCAGCTCACAGGACAGGGGAAACTATGGCTACACCTTC.

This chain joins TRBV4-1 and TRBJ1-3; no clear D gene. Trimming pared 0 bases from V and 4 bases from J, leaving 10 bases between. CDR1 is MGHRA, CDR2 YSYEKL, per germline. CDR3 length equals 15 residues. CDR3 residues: CASSQDNIGGNTIYF. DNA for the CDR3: TGCGCCAGCAGCCAAGATAACATTGGCGGAAACACCATATATTTT.

For the CDR3, the DNA is TGTGCCAGCAGCTCTACAGGGGGCGTAACCTACGAGCAGTACTTC. Protein: CASSSTGGVTYEQYF. This chain connects TRBV5-6 to TRBJ2-7; 9 bases match TRBD1. CDR1 and CDR2 from the germline V gene are SGHDT and YYEEEE. V shed 3 bases and J 2 bases; nucleotides not matched to a gene: 6. The CDR3 totals 15 residues.

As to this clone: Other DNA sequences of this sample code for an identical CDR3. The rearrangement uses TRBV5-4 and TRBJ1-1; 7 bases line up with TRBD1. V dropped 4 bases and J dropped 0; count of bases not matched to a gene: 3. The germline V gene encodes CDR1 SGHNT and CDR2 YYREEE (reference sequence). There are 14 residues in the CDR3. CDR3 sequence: CASSPGTVNTEAFF. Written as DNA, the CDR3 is TGTGCCAGCAGCCCTGGGACAGTGAACACTGAAGCTTTCTTT.

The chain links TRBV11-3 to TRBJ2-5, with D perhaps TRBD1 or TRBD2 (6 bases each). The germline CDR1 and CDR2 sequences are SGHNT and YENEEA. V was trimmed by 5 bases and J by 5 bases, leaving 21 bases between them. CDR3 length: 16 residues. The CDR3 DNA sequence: TGTGCCAGCAGCCGTTCTGGAGGGGGGCTAGGGGAGACCCAGTACTTC. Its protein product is CASSRSGGGLGETQYF.

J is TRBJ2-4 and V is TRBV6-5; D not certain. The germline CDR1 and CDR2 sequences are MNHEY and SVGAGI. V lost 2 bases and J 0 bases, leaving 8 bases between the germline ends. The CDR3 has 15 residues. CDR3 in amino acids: CASSYNTLAKNIQYF. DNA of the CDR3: TGTGCCAGCAGTTACAACACCTTAGCCAAAAACATTCAGTACTTC.

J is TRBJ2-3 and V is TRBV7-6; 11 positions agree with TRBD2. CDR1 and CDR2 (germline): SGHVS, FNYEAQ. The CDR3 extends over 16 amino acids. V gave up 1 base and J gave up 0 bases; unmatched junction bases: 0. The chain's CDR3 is CASSLGTSGSTDTQYF. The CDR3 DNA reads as TGTGCCAGCAGCTTAGGGACTAGCGGGAGCACAGATACGCAGTATTTT.